This record concerns one T cell receptor beta chain sequence. This record comes from a study of shared clonotypes between healthy human individuals. The CDR3 covers 17 residues. Germline CDR1 and CDR2: LNHDA and SQIVND (reference sequence). The ends were cut back, 4 bases at V and 5 bases at J, with 20 bases in the middle. The data were produced by immunoSEQ multiplex PCR, yet TCRdb's version contains in-frame clones alone and is incomplete. The data contain approximately 2,000,000 clones, less than 95% of them singletons. The chain carries TRBV19 and TRBJ2-2; no definite D call. Input material: naive CD4+ T cells from PBMCs. As for subset: CD45RA+ positively selected. The clonotype originates from a man in his late teens or twenties in good health. Some clones in this sample may be carry-over from other donors' samples. The CDR3 reads CASSTPRVARLTGELFF. The CDR3 nucleotides are TGTGCCAGTAGTACCCCCCGAGTAGCTCGACTTACCGGGGAGCTGTTTTTT.